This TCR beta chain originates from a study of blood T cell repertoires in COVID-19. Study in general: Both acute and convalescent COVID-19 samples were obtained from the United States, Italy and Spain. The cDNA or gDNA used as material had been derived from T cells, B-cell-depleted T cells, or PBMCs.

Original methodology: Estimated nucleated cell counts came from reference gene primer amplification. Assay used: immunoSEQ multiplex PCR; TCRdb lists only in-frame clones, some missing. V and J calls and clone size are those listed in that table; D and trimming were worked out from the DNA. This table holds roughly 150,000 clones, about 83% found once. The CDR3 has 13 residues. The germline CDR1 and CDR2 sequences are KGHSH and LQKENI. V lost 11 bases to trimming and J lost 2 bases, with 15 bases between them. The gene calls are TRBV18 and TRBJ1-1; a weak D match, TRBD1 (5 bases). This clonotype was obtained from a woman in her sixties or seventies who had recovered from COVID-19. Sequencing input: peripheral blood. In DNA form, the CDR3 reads TGTGCCGGTAAGGGGCTGATAAACACTGAAGCTTTCTTT. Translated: CAGKGLINTEAFF.